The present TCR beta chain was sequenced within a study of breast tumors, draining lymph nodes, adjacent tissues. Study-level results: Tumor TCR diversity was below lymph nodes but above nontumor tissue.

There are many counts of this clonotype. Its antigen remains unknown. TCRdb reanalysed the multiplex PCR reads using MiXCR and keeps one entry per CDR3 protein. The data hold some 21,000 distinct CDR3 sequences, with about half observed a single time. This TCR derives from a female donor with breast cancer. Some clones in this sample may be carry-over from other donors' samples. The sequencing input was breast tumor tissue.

The CDR3 coding sequence is TGTGCCAGCAGCTTAGCGCGGCCCAGCTCTGGAAACACCATATATTTT. Its translation: CASSLARPSSGNTIYF. The chain links TRBV7-6 to TRBJ1-3; D ambiguous. V lost 0 bases, J lost 0 bases, and 9 bases lay in between. The CDR3 spans 16 residues. Germline V CDR1 and CDR2: SGHVS, FNYEAQ.